The clone carrying this TCR beta chain appeared a few times. Its antigen remains unidentified. The data are from a study of blood T cells in healthy people across ages. General study results and limits: Because sorting was not performed, PBMCs prevented conclusive naive versus antigen-experienced comparison. Among long-lived donors, naive CD4+ cells were more numerous and diversity higher than in aged donors.

The CDR3 has 15 residues. Through a sample-barcoded 5' primer and a J-beta primer mix, a second PCR was run for roughly 6 to 11 cycles. With 12 random nucleotides, a template-switch adaptor tagged each individual cDNA molecule. TCRdb independently ran MiXCR on the 5' RACE reads; one entry per CDR3 protein. The sample includes roughly 1,500,000 distinct CDR3 sequences, around 39% of them seen just once. The clonotype originates from a young woman in good health. V and J are TRBV12-3 or TRBV12-4 and TRBJ2-4; 12 bases match TRBD2. The J call may be wrong; the DNA end is better matched by TRBJ2-7. Sequencing was carried out using blood. In DNA form, the CDR3 reads TGTGCCAGCAGAATGGAGACTAGCGGGAGATTCGAGCAGTACTTC. Amino acid sequence: CASRMETSGRFEQYF.